The entry that follows covers one T cell receptor beta chain sequence. Germline-derived CDR1 and CDR2 are GTSNPN and SVGIG (reference sequence). CDR3 size: 13 residues. Of the isolated RNA, all was reverse transcribed, and so the sequenced material was expressed TCRB transcripts. Profiling relied on immunoSEQ multiplex PCR, and the TCRdb table lists in-frame clones only, not all of them. Among some 330,000 clones listed, approximately 9.9% were seen once. Only one heparinised blood draw was taken per donor, and its volume averaged around 100 mL. CD45RO/CCR7/CD25/CD127/CD95/CD27 separated CD4+ naive, central memory, regulatory and stem cell-like memory cells by sorting. This sample is part of a study of beta chain features in type 1 diabetes. The wider study: There was similarity between patients and healthy donors in age, gender and cell yields.

The chain links TRBV30 to TRBJ2-4; TRBD1 might be the D (6 bases). Sequenced input: naive CD4+ T cells from blood. This clonotype originated in a woman under 40 in good health. The CDR3 coding sequence is TGTGCTTTAAATACAGGGGCCAAAAACATTCAGTACTTC. This gives the protein CALNTGAKNIQYF.